This TCR beta chain is from a study of T cell repertoires in cytomegalovirus infection. A note on this clonotype: Its antigen is undetermined.

Germline V lookup: CDR1 SEHNR, CDR2 FQNEAQ (reference sequence). The CDR3 has 14 residues. V shed 3 bases and J shed 9 bases, with 15 bases lying between them. TCRdb independently ran MiXCR on the reads; one entry per CDR3 protein. Of fewer than 950,000 distinct CDR3 sequences in the sample, approximately 32% were seen once. The receptor's source is a human donor in good health (CMV status not recorded). Some clones in this sample may be carry-over from other donors' samples. The gene calls are TRBV7-9 and TRBJ2-1, with a weak D call TRBD1 (6 bases). The sequenced sample was cultured CD8+ T cells from PBMCs, obtained from culture after CMV antigen stimulation. The CDR3 reads CASSFKQGNGEQFF. The CDR3 DNA follows: TGTGCCAGCAGCTTCAAGCAGGGGAACGGTGAGCAGTTCTTC.